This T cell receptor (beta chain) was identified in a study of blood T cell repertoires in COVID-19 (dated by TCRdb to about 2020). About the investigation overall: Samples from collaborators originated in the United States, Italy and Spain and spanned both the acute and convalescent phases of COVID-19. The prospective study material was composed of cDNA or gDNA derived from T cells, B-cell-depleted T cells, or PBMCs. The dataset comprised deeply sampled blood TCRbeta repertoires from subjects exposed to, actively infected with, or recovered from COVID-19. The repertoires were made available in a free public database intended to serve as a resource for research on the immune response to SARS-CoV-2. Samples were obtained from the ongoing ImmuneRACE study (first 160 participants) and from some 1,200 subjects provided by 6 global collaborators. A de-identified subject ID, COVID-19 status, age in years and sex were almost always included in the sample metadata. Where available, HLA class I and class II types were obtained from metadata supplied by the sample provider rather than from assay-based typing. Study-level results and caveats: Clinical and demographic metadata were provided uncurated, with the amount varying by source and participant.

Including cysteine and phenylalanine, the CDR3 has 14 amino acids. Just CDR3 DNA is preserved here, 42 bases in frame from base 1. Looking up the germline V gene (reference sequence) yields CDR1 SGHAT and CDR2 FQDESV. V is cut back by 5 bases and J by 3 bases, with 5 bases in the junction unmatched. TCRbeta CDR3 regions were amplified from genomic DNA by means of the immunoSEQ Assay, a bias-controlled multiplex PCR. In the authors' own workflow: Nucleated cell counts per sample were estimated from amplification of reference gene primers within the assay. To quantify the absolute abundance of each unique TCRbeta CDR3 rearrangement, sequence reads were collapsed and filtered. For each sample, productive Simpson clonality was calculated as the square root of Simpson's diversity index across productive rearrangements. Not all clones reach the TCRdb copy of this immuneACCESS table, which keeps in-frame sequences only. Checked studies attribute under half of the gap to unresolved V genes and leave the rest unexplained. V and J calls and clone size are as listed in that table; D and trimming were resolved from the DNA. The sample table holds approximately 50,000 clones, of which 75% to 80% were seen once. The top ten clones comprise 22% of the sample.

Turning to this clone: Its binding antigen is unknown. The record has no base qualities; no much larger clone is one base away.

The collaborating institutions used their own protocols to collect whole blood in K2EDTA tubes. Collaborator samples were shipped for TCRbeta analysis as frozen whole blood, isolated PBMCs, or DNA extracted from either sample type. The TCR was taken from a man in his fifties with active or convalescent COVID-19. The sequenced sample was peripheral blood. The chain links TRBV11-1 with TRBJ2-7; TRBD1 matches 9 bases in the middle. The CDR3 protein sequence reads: CASSAGQGNYEQYF. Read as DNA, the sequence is TGTGCCAGCAGCGCCGGACAGGGGAACTACGAGCAGTACTTC.